This TCR beta chain was sequenced during a study of Graves' ophthalmopathy and Graves' hyperthyroidism. At the level of the study: The stable label applied to hyperthyroidism with no ophthalmopathy within 18 months of follow-up. Overall study findings and caveats: Blood also carried most expanded thyroid clonotypes exceeding 0.001 frequency.

This clonotype was seen a handful of times. Antigen specificity is unknown. This CDR3 region has 14 residues. Germline trimming cut 4 bases from V and 7 bases from J; bases unmatched to any gene: 9. The germline V gene has CDR1 LGHDT and CDR2 YNNKEL (reference sequence). Hyperthyroidism cases were recent diagnoses of under 2 months' duration in people aged 18 to 65. No donor had other autoimmune disease, uncontrolled infection, pregnancy or lactation. The TCR beta CDR3 regions underwent amplification from RNA transcripts. First-round RT-PCR with HTBI primers preceded a second-round multiplex PCR. TCRdb itself ran the multiplex PCR reads through MiXCR, one entry per CDR3 protein. Seen here are about 550,000 distinct CDR3 sequences, approximately 35% observed once, and the top ten hold about 4.1%.

The V call is TRBV3-1, the J call TRBJ2-7; 8 bases agree with TRBD2. Sequenced: peripheral blood or thyroid tissue (not recorded which). The TCR originated in an adult man with Graves' hyperthyroidism. CDR3 DNA: TGTGCCAGCAGCCTGTCGACTAGCGTTGGTGAGCAGTACTTC. It translates to CASSLSTSVGEQYF.